The next 20 T cell receptor beta chains were all read from a single sample in a study of long-term antiretroviral therapy in people with HIV. A v3.0 immunoSEQ assay was performed at survey level. Sequencing was performed with immunoSEQ multiplex PCR; in TCRdb, only in-frame clones are kept and a portion is missing. The sample yields about 48,000 clones, 80% to 90% seen once. The specimen was unsorted PBMCs, collected 0.8 years after starting antiretroviral therapy. These receptors originate from a woman between 18 and 30 years old with HIV.

This rearrangement joins TRBV7-3 to TRBJ2-1; TRBD1 matches 9 bases. The CDR3 sequence is 16 residues long. Germline CDR1 reads SGHTA; CDR2 reads FQGTGA. V was pared by 5 bases and J by 9 bases, with 14 bases of the junction left unmatched. CDR3 protein: CASSTRTGEFLGEQFF. DNA of the CDR3: TGTGCCAGCAGCACTCGGACAGGGGAGTTTTTAGGTGAGCAGTTCTTC.

V gene TRBV7-2 combines with J gene TRBJ2-2; D is possibly TRBD1 (5 bases). CDR1 is SGHTA and CDR2 is FQGNSA in the germline V gene. V lost 4 bases and J 5 bases, leaving 17 bases between the germline ends. The CDR3 length is 16 residues. The CDR3 DNA reads TGTGCCAGCAGCTCCTTCGGTGTAGGGGTGACCGGGGAGCTGTTTTTT. Translated, it gives CASSSFGVGVTGELFF.

The rearrangement joins TRBV5-1 to TRBJ2-4; TRBD2 agrees at 10 bases. Germline V gene lookup returns CDR1 SGHRS and CDR2 YFSETQ. The CDR3 covers 17 residues. The V segment lost 3 bases and the J segment 3 bases; nucleotides outside the gene matches: 9. The CDR3 nucleotides read TGCGCCAGCAGCTCGGGACTAGCGTGGGAGGTCAAAAACATTCAGTACTTC. This translates into CASSSGLAWEVKNIQYF.

In its sample, this clone was seen once. This chain uses TRBV9 with TRBJ2-7, with 11 bases fitting TRBD2. CDR1 and CDR2 (germline): SGDLS, YYNGEE. J gave up 3 bases and V 0 bases, and 2 bases lay outside the gene matches. The CDR3 has 15 residues. For the CDR3, the DNA is TGTGCCAGCAGCGTAGGCCTAGCGGGAGGCTACGAGCAGTACTTC. Translating it yields CASSVGLAGGYEQYF.

The rearrangement links TRBV19 to TRBJ2-1; no definite D call. Germline V gene sequence: CDR1 LNHDA, CDR2 SQIVND (reference sequence). The CDR3 sequence is 17 residues long. V dropped 5 bases and J dropped 0 bases, with 17 bases sitting between them. The CDR3 is CASSVRADLSSYNEQFF. The CDR3 bases are TGTGCCAGTAGTGTTCGGGCCGATCTGAGCTCCTACAATGAGCAGTTCTTC.

The chain carries TRBV6-5 and TRBJ2-2, with 7 bases matching TRBD1. Losses at the gene ends were 6 bases for V and 2 bases for J; bases not matched to a gene: 6. Germline V lookup: CDR1 MNHEY, CDR2 SVGAGI. The CDR3 loop spans 15 amino acids. For the CDR3, the DNA is TGTGCCAGCAGACCGGACAGGCGTAACACCGGGGAGCTGTTTTTT. Encoded protein: CASRPDRRNTGELFF.

The V call is TRBV9, the J call TRBJ2-1, with a weak D call TRBD1 (6 bases). With 1 base removed from V and 2 bases from J, the gap between germline ends came to 10 bases. This CDR3 has 15 amino acids. CDR1 and CDR2 from the germline V gene are SGDLS and YYNGEE. This CDR3 reads CASSVRGTPYNEQFF. The DNA of the CDR3 is TGTGCCAGCAGCGTAAGGGGGACACCCTACAATGAGCAGTTCTTC.

The chain uses TRBV11-1 and TRBJ2-3, with D unresolved. The CDR3 has 13 amino acids. Germline loops: CDR1 SGHAT, CDR2 FQDESV (reference sequence). V was shortened by 1 base and J by 4 bases, with 6 bases between the two germline ends. CDR3 DNA sequence: TGTGCCAGCAGCTTAGGGATAGCAGATACGCAGTATTTT. Its protein is CASSLGIADTQYF.

The chain uses TRBV28 and TRBJ2-3, with 8 bases matching TRBD2. Germline V lookup: CDR1 MDHEN, CDR2 SYDVKM. This CDR3 has 16 amino acids. Trimming took 6 bases from V and 5 from J; bases not matched to a gene: 13. This chain's CDR3 is CASSDNRAGARDTQYF. The CDR3 DNA reads as TGTGCCAGCAGCGACAACCGAGCGGGAGCAAGAGATACGCAGTATTTT.

CDR3 bases: TGTGCCAGCACTTTACGACTAGCGGGGCGAGATACGCAGTATTTT. It translates to CASTLRLAGRDTQYF. This chain uses TRBV2 with TRBJ2-3; 11 bases map to TRBD2. This CDR3 region has 15 residues. With 7 bases clipped from V and 5 bases from J, the junction kept 8 bases outside the gene matches. Germline CDR1 SNHLY, CDR2 FYNNEI.

The chain links TRBV7-9 to TRBJ2-3; the match to TRBD2 covers 8 bases. The CDR3 consists of 16 residues. V lost 5 bases, J lost 3 bases, and 10 bases stayed unmatched. CDR1 is SEHNR, CDR2 FQNEAQ, per germline (reference sequence). The CDR3 DNA sequence: TGTGCCAGCAGCCCAGGGGTAGCGGGATTTACAGATACGCAGTATTTT. Amino acid sequence: CASSPGVAGFTDTQYF. The full variable domain, rest sourced from reference TRBV7-9 and TRBJ2-3, is DTGVSQNPRHKITKRGQNVTFRCDPISEHNRLYWYRQTLGQGPEFLTYFQNEAQLEKSRLLSDRFSAERPKGSFSTLEIQRTEQGDSAMYLCASSPGVAGFTDTQYFGPGTRLTVL.

This chain joins TRBV27 and TRBJ2-7; 7 nucleotides agree with TRBD1. This CDR3 has 15 amino acids. Germline-derived CDR1 and CDR2 are MNHEY and SMNVEV (reference sequence). The ends lost 4 bases at V and 5 bases at J; junction bases unmatched: 11. This chain's CDR3 is CASSSSPGGSDEQYF. CDR3 in DNA: TGTGCCAGCAGTTCTAGCCCAGGGGGATCGGACGAGCAGTACTTC.

This chain uses TRBV14 with TRBJ1-1; unclear D gene. This CDR3 has 13 amino acids. V was clipped by 3 bases and J by 1 base, with 6 bases between them. Germline assignment: CDR1 SGHDN and CDR2 FVKESK. CDR3 sequence: CASSHYSNTEAFF. In DNA form, the CDR3 reads TGTGCCAGCAGCCACTACTCGAACACTGAAGCTTTCTTT. Based on the CDR3 plus reference TRBV14 and TRBJ1-1, the full variable domain is EAGVTQFPSHSVIEKGQTVTLRCDPISGHDNLYWYRRVMGKEIKFLLHFVKESKQDESGMPNNRFLAERTGGTYSTLKVQPAELEDSGVYFCASSHYSNTEAFFGQGTRLTVV.

The V gene is TRBV7-9, the J gene TRBJ2-7; 11 positions match TRBD2. After removal of 4 bases from V and 2 bases from J, the junction contained 16 bases not matched to a gene. This CDR3 region has 19 residues. Germline V CDR1 and CDR2: SEHNR, FQNEAQ (reference sequence). In nucleotides, the CDR3 is TGTGCCAGCAGCTCGAGGACTAGCGGGCCCCACGAACCCGCCTACGAGCAGTACTTC. Amino acids: CASSSRTSGPHEPAYEQYF.

The table lists this clone with a count of one. The chain links TRBV25-1 to TRBJ2-5, with a weak D call TRBD2 (7 bases). This CDR3 comprises 13 residues. CDR1 and CDR2 from the germline V gene are MGHDK and SYGVNS. The CDR3 spells CAGGASGKETQYF. The DNA of the CDR3 is TGTGCTGGGGGGGCTAGCGGAAAAGAGACCCAGTACTTC. Drawing the rest from reference TRBV25-1 and TRBJ2-5, the complete variable domain is EADIYQTPRYLVIGTGKKITLECSQTMGHDKMYWYQQDPGMELHLIHYSYGVNSTEKGDLSSESTVSRIRTEHFPLTLESARPSHTSQYLCAGGASGKETQYFGPGTRLLVL.

Here the CDR3 DNA reads TGTGCCAGTAGTAGGTCAACAGACGCGTACGAGCAGTACTTC. Its translation is CASSRSTDAYEQYF. V and J are TRBV19 and TRBJ2-7, with D unclear. V lost 4 bases to trimming and J lost 4 bases, with 14 bases between them. In germline, CDR1 is LNHDA, CDR2 SQIVND (reference sequence). The CDR3 contains 14 residues.

This sequence joins TRBV7-2 and TRBJ2-1; maybe TRBD1 (6 bases). This CDR3 is 15 amino acids long. Germline V lookup: CDR1 SGHTA, CDR2 FQGNSA. V was pared by 5 bases and J by 3 bases, with 14 bases between. In DNA form, the CDR3 reads TGTGCCAGCAGCGCGAGGCCAGGGGTCTACAATGAGCAGTTCTTC. Translating it yields CASSARPGVYNEQFF.

This chain joins TRBV5-1 and TRBJ2-7; D gene unclear. V dropped 4 bases and J dropped 2 bases, with 16 bases sitting between them. This CDR3 is 15 amino acids long. Germline lookup yields CDR1 SGHRS and CDR2 YFSETQ. CDR3 amino acids: CASSPAGDGPYEQYF. The CDR3 nucleotides read TGCGCCAGCAGCCCAGCCGGCGACGGCCCCTACGAGCAGTACTTC. Filled out from reference TRBV5-1 and TRBJ2-7, the complete variable domain reads KAGVTQTPRYLIKTRGQQVTLSCSPISGHRSVSWYQQTPGQGLQFLFEYFSETQRNKGNFPGRFSGRQFSNSRSEMNVSTLELGDSALYLCASSPAGDGPYEQYFGPGTRLTVT.

The V gene is TRBV9, the J gene TRBJ1-1; no clear D. V was clipped by 0 bases and J by 2 bases, with 2 bases between them. In germline, CDR1 is SGDLS, CDR2 YYNGEE. The CDR3 has 12 amino acids. The CDR3 protein is CASSVVNTEAFF. CDR3 in DNA: TGTGCCAGCAGCGTAGTTAACACTGAAGCTTTCTTT.

The rearrangement joins TRBV7-3 to TRBJ2-2, with a weak D call TRBD1 (6 bases). Germline V gene data show CDR1 as SGHTA and CDR2 as FQGTGA. V lost 3 bases and J lost 1, with 12 bases in between. The CDR3 runs 16 residues. The CDR3 sequence is CASSLNGQMNTGELFF. As DNA, the CDR3 is TGTGCCAGCAGCTTGAACGGACAGATGAACACCGGGGAGCTGTTTTTT. Together with reference TRBV7-3 and TRBJ2-2, the CDR3 gives the full variable domain: GAGVSQTPSNKVTEKGKYVELRCDPISGHTALYWYRQSLGQGPEFLIYFQGTGAADDSGLPNDRFFAVRPEGSVSTLKIQRTERGDSAVYLCASSLNGQMNTGELFFGEGSRLTVL.